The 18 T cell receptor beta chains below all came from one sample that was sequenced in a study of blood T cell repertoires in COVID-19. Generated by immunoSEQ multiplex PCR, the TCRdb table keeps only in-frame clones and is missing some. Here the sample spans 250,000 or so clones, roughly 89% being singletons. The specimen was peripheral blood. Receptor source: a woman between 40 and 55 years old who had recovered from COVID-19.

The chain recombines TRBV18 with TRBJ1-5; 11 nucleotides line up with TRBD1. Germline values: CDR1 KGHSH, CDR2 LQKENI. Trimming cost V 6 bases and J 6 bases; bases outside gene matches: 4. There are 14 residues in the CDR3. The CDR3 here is CASSLGQGGQPQHF. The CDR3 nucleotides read TGTGCCAGCTCCCTGGGACAGGGGGGTCAGCCCCAGCATTTT.

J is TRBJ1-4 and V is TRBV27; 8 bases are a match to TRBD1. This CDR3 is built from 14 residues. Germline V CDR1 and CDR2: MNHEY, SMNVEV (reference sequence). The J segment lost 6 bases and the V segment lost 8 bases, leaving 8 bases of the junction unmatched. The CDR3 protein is CASGSGGADEKLFF. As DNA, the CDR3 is TGTGCCAGCGGCTCAGGGGGCGCGGATGAAAAACTGTTTTTT.

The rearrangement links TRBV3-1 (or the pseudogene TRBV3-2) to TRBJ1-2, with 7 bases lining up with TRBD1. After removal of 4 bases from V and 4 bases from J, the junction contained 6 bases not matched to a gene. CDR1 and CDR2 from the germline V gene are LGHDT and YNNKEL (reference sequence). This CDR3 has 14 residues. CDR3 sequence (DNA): TGTGCCAGCAGCCGCCGGGACAGCGGCTATGGCTACACCTTC. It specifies CASSRRDSGYGYTF.

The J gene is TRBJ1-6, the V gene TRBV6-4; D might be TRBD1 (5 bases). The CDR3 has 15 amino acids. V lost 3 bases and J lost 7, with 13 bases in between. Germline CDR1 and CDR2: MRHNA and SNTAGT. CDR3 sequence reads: CASSDGLAGNSPLHF. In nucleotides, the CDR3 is TGTGCCAGCAGTGATGGGTTGGCAGGGAATTCACCCCTCCACTTT.

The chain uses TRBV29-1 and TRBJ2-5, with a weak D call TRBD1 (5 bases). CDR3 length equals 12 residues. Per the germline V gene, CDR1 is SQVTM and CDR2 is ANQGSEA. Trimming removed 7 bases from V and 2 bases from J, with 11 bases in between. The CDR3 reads CSATGGQETQYF. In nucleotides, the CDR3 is TGCAGCGCCACAGGTGGGCAAGAGACCCAGTACTTC. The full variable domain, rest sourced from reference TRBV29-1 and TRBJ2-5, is SAVISQKPSRDICQRGTSLTIQCQVDSQVTMMFWYRQQPGQSLTLIATANQGSEATYESGFVIDKFPISRPNLTFSTLTVSNMSPEDSSIYLCSATGGQETQYFGPGTRLLVL.

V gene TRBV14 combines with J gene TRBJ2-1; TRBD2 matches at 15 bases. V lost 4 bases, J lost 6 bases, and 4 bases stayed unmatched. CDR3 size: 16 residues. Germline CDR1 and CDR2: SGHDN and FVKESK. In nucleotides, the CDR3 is TGTGCCAGCAGCCGCCGGGGACTAGCGGGGGGCAATGAGCAGTTCTTC. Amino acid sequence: CASSRRGLAGGNEQFF.

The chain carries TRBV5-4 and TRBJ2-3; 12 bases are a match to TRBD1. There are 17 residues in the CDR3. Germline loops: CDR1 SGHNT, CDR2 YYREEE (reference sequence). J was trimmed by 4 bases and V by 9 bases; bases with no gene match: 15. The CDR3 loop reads CAIPPGTGGVWADTQYF. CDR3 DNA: TGTGCCATCCCTCCCGGGACAGGGGGCGTATGGGCAGATACGCAGTATTTT.

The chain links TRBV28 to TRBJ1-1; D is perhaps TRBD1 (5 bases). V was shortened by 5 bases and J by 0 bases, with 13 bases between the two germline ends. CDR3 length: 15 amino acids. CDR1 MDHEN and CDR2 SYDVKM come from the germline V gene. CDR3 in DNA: TGTGCCAGCAGTCCTGGGACTGTGATGAACACTGAAGCTTTCTTT. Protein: CASSPGTVMNTEAFF. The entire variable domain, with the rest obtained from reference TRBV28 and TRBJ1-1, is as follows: DVKVTQSSRYLVKRTGEKVFLECVQDMDHENMFWYRQDPGLGLRLIYFSYDVKMKEKGDIPEGYSVSREKKERFSLILESASTNQTSMYLCASSPGTVMNTEAFFGQGTRLTVV.

This chain's CDR3 is CASKGTGDTRSSYNEQFF. CDR3 in DNA: TGCGCCAGCAAAGGGACAGGGGACACTAGGAGCTCCTACAATGAGCAGTTCTTC. This sequence joins TRBV5-1 and TRBJ2-1, with 10 bases matching TRBD1. CDR1 and CDR2 (germline): SGHRS, YFSETQ. The ends lost 6 bases at V and 0 bases at J; junction bases unmatched: 12. The CDR3 runs to 18 residues. Full variable domain (rest looked up from reference TRBV5-1 and TRBJ2-1): KAGVTQTPRYLIKTRGQQVTLSCSPISGHRSVSWYQQTPGQGLQFLFEYFSETQRNKGNFPGRFSGRQFSNSRSEMNVSTLELGDSALYLCASKGTGDTRSSYNEQFFGPGTRLTVL.

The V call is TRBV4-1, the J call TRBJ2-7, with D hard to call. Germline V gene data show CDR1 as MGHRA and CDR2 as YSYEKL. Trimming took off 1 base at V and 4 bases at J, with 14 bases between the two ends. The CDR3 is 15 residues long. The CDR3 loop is CASSQVPGYQYEQYF. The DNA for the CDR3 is TGCGCCAGCAGCCAAGTCCCCGGTTATCAATACGAGCAGTACTTC.

The CDR3 region has the DNA TGTGCCAGCAGAATGTGGCGGGGGAACACCGGGGAGCTGTTTTTT. It specifies CASRMWRGNTGELFF. This chain uses TRBV6-5 with TRBJ2-2; D may be TRBD2 (6 bases). The V end lost 6 bases, the J end lost 1 base, and 12 bases lay between the germline ends. The CDR3 runs 15 residues. Looked up from germline, CDR1 is MNHEY and CDR2 is SVGAGI.

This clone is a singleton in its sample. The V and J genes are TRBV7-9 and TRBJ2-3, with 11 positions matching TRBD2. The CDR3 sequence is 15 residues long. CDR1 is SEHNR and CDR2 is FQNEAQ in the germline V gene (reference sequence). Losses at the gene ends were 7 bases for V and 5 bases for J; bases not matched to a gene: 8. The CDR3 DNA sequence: TGTGCCAGCATCCTTAGCGGGGGGGCCATAGATACGCAGTATTTT. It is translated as CASILSGGAIDTQYF.

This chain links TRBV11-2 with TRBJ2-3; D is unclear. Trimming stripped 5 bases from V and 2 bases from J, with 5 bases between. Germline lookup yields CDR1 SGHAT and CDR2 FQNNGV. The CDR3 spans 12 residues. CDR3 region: CASSPNTDTQYF. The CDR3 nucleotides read TGTGCCAGCAGCCCTAACACAGATACGCAGTATTTT.

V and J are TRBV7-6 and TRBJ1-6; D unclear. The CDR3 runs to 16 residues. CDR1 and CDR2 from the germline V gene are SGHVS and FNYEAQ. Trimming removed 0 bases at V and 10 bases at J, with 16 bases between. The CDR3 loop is CASSLAGLGVKSPLHF. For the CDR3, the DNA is TGTGCCAGCAGCTTAGCCGGGTTGGGAGTAAAATCACCCCTCCACTTT.

The CDR3 protein is CSASQGQGSYEQYF. The CDR3 nucleotides read TGCAGTGCTAGTCAGGGACAGGGGTCCTACGAGCAGTACTTC. The chain couples TRBV20-1 to TRBJ2-7; 10 bases are shared with TRBD1. The germline gives CDR1 DFQATT, CDR2 SNEGSKA (reference sequence). The CDR3 loop spans 14 amino acids. Trimming removed 3 bases from V and 1 base from J; junction bases left unmatched: 3.

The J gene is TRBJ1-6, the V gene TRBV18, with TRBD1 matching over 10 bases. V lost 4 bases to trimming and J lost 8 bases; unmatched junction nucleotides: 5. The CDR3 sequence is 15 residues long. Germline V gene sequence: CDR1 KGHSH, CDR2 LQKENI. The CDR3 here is CASSLTGTGDSPLHF. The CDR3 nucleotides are TGTGCCAGCTCACTGACCGGGACAGGGGATTCACCCCTCCACTTT.

The CDR3 sequence is CASSTRGQFAEQYF. The CDR3 DNA reads as TGTGCCAGTAGTACCCGGGGACAGTTCGCCGAGCAGTACTTC. V is TRBV19 and J is TRBJ2-7; 7 positions agree with TRBD1. CDR3 length: 14 amino acids. Germline V gives CDR1 LNHDA, CDR2 SQIVND (reference sequence). With V trimmed by 4 bases and J by 6 bases, 9 bases remained unmatched. The variable domain in full, completed from reference TRBV19 and TRBJ2-7, reads DGGITQSPKYLFRKEGQNVTLSCEQNLNHDAMYWYRQDPGQGLRLIYYSQIVNDFQKGDIAEGYSVSREKKESFPLTVTSAQKNPTAFYLCASSTRGQFAEQYFGPGTRLTVT.

The CDR3 is CSVATGVYQPQHF. CDR3 DNA: TGCAGCGTCGCCACAGGGGTTTATCAGCCCCAGCATTTT. V and J are TRBV29-1 and TRBJ1-5; 7 bases match TRBD1. V trimming: 6 bases; J trimming: 5 bases; junction bases outside the gene matches: 7. The CDR3 is 13 residues long. The germline V gene has CDR1 SQVTM and CDR2 ANQGSEA.